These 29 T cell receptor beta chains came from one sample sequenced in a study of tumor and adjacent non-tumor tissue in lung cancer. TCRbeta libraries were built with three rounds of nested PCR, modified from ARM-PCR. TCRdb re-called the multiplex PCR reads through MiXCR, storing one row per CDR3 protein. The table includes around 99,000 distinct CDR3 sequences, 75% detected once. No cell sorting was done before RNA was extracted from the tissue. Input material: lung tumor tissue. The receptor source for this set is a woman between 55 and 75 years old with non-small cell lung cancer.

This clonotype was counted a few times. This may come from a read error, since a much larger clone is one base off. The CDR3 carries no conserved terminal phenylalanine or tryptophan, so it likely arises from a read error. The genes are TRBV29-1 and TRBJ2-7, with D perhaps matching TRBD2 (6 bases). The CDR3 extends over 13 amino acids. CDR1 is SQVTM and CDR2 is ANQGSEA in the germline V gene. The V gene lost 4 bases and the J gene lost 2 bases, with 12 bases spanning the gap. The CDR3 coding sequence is TGCAGCGTTGGCGGGGCTGCCACCTACGAGCAGTACATC. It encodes CSVGGAATYEQYI.

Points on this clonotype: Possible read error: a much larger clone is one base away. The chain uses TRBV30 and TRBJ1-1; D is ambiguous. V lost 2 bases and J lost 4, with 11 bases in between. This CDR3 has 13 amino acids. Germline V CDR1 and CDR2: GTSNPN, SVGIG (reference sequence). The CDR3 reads CAWSLDGATEAFF. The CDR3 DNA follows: TGTGCCTGGAGTTTGGACGGAGCCACTGAAGCTTTCTTT.

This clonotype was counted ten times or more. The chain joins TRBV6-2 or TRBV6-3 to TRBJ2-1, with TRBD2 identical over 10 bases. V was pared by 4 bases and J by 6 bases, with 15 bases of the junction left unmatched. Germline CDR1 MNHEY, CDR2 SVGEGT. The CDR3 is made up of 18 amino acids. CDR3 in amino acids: CASSSRGRASGSFNEQFF. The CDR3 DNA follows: TGTGCCAGCAGTTCCAGGGGGAGGGCTAGCGGGAGTTTCAATGAGCAGTTCTTC.

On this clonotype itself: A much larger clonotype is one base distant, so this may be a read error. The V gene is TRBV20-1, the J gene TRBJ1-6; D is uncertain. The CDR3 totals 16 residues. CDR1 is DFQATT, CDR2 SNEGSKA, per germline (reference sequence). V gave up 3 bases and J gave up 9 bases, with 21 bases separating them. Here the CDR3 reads CSAREYSGPDSSPLHF. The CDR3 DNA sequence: TGCAGTGCTAGGGAATACAGTGGTCCCGATTCTTCACCCCTCCACTTT.

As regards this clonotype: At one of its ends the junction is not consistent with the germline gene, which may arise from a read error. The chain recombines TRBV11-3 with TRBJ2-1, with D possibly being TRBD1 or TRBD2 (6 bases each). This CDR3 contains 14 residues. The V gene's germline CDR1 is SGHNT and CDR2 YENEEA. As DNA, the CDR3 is TGTGCTAGCAGGGGACTGGGGGCCAACAATGAGCAGTTCTTC. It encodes CASRGLGANNEQFF.

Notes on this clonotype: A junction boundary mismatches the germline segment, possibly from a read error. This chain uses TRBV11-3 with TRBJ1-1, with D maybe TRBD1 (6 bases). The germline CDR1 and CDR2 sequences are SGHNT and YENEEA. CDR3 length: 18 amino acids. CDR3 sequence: CVSSLIGQPGRMNTKAFF. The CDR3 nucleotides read TGTGTCAGCAGCTTAATTGGACAGCCGGGACGGATGAACACTAAAGCTTTCTTT.

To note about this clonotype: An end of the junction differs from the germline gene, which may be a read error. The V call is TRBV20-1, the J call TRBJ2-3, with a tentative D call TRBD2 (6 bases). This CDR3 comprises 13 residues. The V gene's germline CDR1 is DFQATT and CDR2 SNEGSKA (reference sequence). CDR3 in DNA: TGCAGTCCTGAGGGGCGGGAAGAAGATGCGCAGTATTTT. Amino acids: CSPEGREEDAQYF.

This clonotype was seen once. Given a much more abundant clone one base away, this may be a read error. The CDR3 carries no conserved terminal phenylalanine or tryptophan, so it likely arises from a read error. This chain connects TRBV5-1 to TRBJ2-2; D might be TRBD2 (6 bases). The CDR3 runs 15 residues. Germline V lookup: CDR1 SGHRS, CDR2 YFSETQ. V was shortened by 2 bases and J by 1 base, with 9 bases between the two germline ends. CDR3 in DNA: TGCGCCAGCAGCTTCGGCGGGGTGAACACCGGGGAGCTGTTTTCT. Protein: CASSFGGVNTGELFS.

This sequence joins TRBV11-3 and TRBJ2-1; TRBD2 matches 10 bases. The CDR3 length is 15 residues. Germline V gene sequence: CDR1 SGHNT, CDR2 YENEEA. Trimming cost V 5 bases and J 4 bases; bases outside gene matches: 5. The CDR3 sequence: CASSPGTSAYNEQFF. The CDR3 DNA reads TGTGCCAGCAGCCCTGGGACTAGCGCTTACAATGAGCAGTTCTTC.

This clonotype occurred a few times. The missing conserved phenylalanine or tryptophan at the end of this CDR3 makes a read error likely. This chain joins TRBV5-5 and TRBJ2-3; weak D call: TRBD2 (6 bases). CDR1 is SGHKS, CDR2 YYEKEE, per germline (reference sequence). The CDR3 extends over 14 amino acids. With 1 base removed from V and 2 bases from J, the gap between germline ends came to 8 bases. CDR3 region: CASSLSGDTDTQYS. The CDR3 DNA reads TGTGCCAGCAGCTTGTCGGGGGACACAGATACGCAGTATTCT.

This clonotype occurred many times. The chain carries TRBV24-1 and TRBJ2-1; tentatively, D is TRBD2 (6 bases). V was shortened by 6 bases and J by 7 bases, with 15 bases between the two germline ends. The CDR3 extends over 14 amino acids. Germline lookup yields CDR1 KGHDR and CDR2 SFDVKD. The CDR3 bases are TGTGCCACCAGTACCTCCCGGGGGTCGAATGAGCAGTTCTTC. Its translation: CATSTSRGSNEQFF.

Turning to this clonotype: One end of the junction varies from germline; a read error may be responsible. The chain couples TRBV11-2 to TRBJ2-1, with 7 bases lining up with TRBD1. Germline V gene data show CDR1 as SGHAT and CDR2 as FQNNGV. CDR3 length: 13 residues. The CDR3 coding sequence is TGTACCAGCAGCTTCGACAGGGTCGATGATCAGTTCTTC. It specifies CTSSFDRVDDQFF.

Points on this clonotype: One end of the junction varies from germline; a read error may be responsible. Here the CDR3 reads CSARVAGTRRNGQIF. The DNA for the CDR3 is TGCAGTGCTAGAGTTGCCGGGACTAGACGGAATGGGCAGATCTTC. The J gene is TRBJ2-1, the V gene TRBV20-1, with TRBD2 identical over 8 bases. CDR3 size: 15 residues. In germline, CDR1 is DFQATT, CDR2 SNEGSKA (reference sequence).

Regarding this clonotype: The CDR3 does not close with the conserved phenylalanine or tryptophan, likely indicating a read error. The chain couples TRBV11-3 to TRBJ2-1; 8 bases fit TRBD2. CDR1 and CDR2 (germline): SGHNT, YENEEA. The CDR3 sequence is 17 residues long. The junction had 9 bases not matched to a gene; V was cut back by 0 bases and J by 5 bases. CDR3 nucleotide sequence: TGTGCCAGCAGCTTAGAGTTGAATAGCGGGAACCACAATGAGCAGTTCATA. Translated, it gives CASSLELNSGNHNEQFI.

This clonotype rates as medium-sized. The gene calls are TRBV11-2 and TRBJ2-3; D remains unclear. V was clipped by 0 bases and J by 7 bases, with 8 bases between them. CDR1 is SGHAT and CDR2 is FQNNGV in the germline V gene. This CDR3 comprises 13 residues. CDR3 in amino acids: CASSLEPGNTQYF. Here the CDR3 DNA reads TGTGCCAGCAGCTTAGAACCAGGAAATACGCAGTATTTT. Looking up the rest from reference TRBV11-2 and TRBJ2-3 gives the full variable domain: EAGVAQSPRYKIIEKRQSVAFWCNPISGHATLYWYQQILGQGPKLLIQFQNNGVVDDSQLPKDRFSAERLKGVDSTLKIQPAKLEDSAVYLCASSLEPGNTQYFGPGTRLTVL.

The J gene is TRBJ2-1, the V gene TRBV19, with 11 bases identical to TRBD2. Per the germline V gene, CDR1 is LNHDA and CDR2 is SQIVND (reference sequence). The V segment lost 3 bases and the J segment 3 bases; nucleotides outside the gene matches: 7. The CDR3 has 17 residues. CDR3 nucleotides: TGTGCCAGTAGTATGCCCCCGGGACTAGCGGACTACAATGAGCAGTTCTTC. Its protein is CASSMPPGLADYNEQFF.

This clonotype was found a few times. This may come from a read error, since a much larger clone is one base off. CDR3 coding DNA: TGCAGTGCGGAACAGGGGTACCTAAATCAGCCCCAGCATTTT. Its protein product is CSAEQGYLNQPQHF. The chain links TRBV20-1 to TRBJ1-5, with TRBD1 matching over 7 bases. V lost 6 bases and J lost 4; bases outside the gene matches: 9. The CDR3 runs 14 residues. Per the germline V gene, CDR1 is DFQATT and CDR2 is SNEGSKA (reference sequence).

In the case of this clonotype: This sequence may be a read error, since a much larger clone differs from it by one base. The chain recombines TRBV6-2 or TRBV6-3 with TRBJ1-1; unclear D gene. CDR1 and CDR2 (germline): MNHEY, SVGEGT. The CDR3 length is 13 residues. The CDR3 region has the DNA TGTGCCAGCAGGGACGGAATGAACATTGAAGCTTTCTTT. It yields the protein CASRDGMNIEAFF.

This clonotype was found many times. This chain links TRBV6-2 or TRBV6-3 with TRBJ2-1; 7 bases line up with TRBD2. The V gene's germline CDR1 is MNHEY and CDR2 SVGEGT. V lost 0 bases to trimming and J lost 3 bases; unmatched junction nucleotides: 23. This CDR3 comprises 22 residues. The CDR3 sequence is CASSYSTSGLAAVSRGYNEQFF. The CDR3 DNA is TGTGCCAGCAGTTACTCGACCTCCGGCCTAGCGGCAGTTTCCCGCGGCTACAATGAGCAGTTCTTC.

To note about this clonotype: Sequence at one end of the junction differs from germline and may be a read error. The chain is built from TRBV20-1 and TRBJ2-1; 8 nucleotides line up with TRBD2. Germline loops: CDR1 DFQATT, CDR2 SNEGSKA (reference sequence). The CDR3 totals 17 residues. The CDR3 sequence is CSASGTSGILHYDEQFF. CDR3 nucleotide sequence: TGCAGTGCTAGCGGGACTAGTGGGATCCTCCACTATGATGAGCAATTCTTC.

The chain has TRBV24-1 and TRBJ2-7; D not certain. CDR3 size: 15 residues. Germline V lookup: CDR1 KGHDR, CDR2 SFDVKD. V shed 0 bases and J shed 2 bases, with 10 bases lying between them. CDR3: CATSDLTIATYEQYF. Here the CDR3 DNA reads TGTGCCACCAGTGATTTGACAATCGCCACCTACGAGCAGTACTTC.

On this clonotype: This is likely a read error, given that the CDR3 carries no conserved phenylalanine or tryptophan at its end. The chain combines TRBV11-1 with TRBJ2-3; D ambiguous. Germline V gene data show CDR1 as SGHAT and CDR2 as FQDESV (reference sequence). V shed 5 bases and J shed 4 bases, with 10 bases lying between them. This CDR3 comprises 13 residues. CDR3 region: CASSPLSADTQYY. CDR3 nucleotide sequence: TGTGCCAGCAGCCCACTCTCAGCAGATACGCAGTATTAT.

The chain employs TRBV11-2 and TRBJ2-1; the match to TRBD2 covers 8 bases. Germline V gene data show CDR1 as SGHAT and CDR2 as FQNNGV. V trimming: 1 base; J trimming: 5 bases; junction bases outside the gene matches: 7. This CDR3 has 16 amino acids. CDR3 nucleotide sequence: TGTGCCAGCAGCTTAGGAGTGCAGCGGGAGAACAATGAGCAGTTCTTC. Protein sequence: CASSLGVQRENNEQFF.

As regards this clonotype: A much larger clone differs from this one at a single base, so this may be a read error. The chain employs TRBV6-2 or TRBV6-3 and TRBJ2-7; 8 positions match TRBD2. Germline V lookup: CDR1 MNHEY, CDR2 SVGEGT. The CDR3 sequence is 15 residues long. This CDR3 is CATSYPSGLLYEQYF. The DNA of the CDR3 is TGTGCCACCAGTTATCCTAGCGGGTTGTTATACGAGCAGTACTTC.

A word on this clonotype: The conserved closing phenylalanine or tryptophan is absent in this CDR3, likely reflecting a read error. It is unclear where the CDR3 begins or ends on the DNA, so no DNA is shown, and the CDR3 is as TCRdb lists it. Here the CDR3 reads CASTLNQLAPLHL. The rearrangement uses TRBV12-3 or TRBV12-4 and TRBJ1-6. The CDR3 is made up of 13 amino acids, end residues included.

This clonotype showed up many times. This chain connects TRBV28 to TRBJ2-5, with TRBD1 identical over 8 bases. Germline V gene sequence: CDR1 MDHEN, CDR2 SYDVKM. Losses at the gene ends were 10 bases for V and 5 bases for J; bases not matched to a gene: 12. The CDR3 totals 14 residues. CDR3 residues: CATRDRRKLETQYF. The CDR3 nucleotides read TGTGCCACCAGGGACAGGAGGAAATTGGAGACCCAGTACTTC. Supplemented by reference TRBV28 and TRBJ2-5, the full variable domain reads DVKVTQSSRYLVKRTGEKVFLECVQDMDHENMFWYRQDPGLGLRLIYFSYDVKMKEKGDIPEGYSVSREKKERFSLILESASTNQTSMYLCATRDRRKLETQYFGPGTRLLVL.

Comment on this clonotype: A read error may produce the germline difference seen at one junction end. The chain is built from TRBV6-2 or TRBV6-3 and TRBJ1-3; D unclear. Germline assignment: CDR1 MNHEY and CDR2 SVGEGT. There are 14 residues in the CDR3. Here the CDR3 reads CASNYSDSGNTIYF. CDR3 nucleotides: TGTGCCAGCAATTACTCGGACTCTGGAAACACCATATATTTT.

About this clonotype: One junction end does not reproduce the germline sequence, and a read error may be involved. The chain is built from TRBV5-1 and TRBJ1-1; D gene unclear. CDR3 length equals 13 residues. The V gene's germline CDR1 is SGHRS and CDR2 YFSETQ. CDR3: CASSLVGKTEAFF. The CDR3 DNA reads TGTGCCAGCAGCTTGGTCGGGAAGACTGAAGCTTTCTTT. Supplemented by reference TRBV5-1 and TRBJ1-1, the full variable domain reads KAGVTQTPRYLIKTRGQQVTLSCSPISGHRSVSWYQQTPGQGLQFLFEYFSETQRNKGNFPGRFSGRQFSNSRSEMNVSTLELGDSALYLCASSLVGKTEAFFGQGTRLTVV.

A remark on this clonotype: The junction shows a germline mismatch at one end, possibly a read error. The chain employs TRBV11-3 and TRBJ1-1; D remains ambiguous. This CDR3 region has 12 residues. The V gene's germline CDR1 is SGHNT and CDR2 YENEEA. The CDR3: CGCSFENTEAFF. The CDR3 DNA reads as TGTGGCTGCAGCTTCGAGAACACTGAAGCATTCTTT.